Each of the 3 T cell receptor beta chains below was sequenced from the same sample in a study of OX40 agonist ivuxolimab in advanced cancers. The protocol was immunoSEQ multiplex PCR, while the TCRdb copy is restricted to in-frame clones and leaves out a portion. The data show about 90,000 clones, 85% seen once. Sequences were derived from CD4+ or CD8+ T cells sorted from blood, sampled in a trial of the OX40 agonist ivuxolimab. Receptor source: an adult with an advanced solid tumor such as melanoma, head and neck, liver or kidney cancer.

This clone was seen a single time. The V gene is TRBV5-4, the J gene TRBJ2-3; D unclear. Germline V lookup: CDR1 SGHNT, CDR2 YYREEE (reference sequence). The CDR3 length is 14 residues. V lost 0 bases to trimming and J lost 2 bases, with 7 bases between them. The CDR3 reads CASSLATLTDTQYF. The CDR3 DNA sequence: TGTGCCAGCAGCTTGGCCACCCTCACAGATACGCAGTATTTT.

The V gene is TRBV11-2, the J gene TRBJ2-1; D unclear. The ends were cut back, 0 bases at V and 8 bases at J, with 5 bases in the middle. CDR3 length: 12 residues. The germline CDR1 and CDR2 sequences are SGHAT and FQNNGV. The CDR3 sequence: CASSLEGYEQFF. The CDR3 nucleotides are TGTGCCAGCAGCTTAGAGGGCTATGAGCAGTTCTTC.

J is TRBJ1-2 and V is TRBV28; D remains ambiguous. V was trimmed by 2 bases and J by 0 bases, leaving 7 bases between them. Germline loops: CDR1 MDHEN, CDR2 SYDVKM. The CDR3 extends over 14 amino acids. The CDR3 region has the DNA TGTGCCAGCAGTTTAACCCTCACTAACTATGGCTACACCTTC. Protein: CASSLTLTNYGYTF.